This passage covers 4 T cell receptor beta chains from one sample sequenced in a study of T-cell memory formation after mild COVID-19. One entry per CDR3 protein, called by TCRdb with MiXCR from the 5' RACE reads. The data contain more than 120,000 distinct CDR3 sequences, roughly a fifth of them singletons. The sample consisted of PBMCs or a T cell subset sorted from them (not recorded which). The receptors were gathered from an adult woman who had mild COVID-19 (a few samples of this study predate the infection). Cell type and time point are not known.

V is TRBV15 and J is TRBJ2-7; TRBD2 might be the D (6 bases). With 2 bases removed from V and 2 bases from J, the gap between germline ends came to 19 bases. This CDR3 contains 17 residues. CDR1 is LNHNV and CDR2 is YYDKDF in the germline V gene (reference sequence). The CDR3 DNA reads TGTGCCACCAGCAGAACATCAAACGGGAGAGGTACCTACGAGCAGTACTTC. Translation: CATSRTSNGRGTYEQYF.

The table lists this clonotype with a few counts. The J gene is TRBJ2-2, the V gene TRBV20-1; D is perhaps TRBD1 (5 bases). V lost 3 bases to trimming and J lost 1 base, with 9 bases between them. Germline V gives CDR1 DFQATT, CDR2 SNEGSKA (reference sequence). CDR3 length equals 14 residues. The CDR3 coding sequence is TGCAGTGCTAGGGGGCAGATGAACACCGGGGAGCTGTTTTTT. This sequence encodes CSARGQMNTGELFF.

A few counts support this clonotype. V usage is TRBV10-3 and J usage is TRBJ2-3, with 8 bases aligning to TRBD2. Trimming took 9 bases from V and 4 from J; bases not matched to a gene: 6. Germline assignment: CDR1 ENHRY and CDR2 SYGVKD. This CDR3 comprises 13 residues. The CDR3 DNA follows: TGTGCCATTTCGGAGCGGGGGCCAGATACGCAGTATTTT. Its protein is CAISERGPDTQYF.

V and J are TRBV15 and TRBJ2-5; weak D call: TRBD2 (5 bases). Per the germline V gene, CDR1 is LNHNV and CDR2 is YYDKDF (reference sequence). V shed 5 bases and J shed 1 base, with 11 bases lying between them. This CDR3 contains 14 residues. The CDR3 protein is CATSRGLIQETQYF. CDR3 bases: TGTGCCACCAGCCGAGGACTGATCCAAGAGACCCAGTACTTC.